This is a list of T cell receptor beta chains from one sample in a study of T-cell reconstitution after alpha-beta-depleted transplantation in children. One entry per CDR3 protein results from TCRdb running MiXCR on the PCR reads. Of approximately 110,000 distinct CDR3 sequences in the sample, more than 20% were seen once. Sequencing was performed on PBMCs, mostly from graft donor cells, taken 180 days after TCRalphabeta/CD19-depleted stem cell transplant. These receptor sequences come from a male patient between 2 and 9 years old who had a stem cell transplant for chronic granulomatous disease, so the T cells may come from the graft donor. The CDR3 runs from the conserved cysteine through the conserved F or W. Fields, in order: J gene, clone size, D gene, V gene, CDR3 DNA, CDR3 protein. The D gene is left open where the match is weak. Rows may omit the clone size; those that give it use once, few, many or a size class.

j_gene: TRBJ2-5; abundance: .; d_gene: TRBD2; v_gene: TRBV5-4; CDR3nt: TGTGCCAGCAGCTCCGGACTAGCTCCGGAGACCCAGTACTTC; CDR3aa: CASSSGLAPETQYF
j_gene: TRBJ2-4; abundance: few; d_gene: .; v_gene: TRBV20-1; CDR3nt: TGCAGTGCTAGAGATGGTACACTAGCCAAAAACATTCAGTACTTC; CDR3aa: CSARDGTLAKNIQYF
j_gene: TRBJ2-1; abundance: .; d_gene: .; v_gene: TRBV7-9; CDR3nt: TGTGCCAGCAGCTTAGGAGGGTTGTCCTACAATGAGCAGTTCTTC; CDR3aa: CASSLGGLSYNEQFF
j_gene: TRBJ2-5; abundance: .; d_gene: .; v_gene: TRBV6-5; CDR3nt: TGTGCCAGCAGTTATCTTATGTTGGAGACCCAGTACTTC; CDR3aa: CASSYLMLETQYF
j_gene: TRBJ2-3; abundance: many; d_gene: TRBD2; v_gene: TRBV12-3/TRBV12-4; CDR3nt: TGTGCCAGCAGTTTACTAGCGGGGGGGCCTGCAGATACGCAGTATTTT; CDR3aa: CASSLLAGGPADTQYF
j_gene: TRBJ2-1; abundance: few; d_gene: .; v_gene: TRBV18; CDR3nt: TGTGCCAGCTCACCACAGGGAGTGGTAAATGAGCAGTTCTTC; CDR3aa: CASSPQGVVNEQFF
j_gene: TRBJ2-1; abundance: many; d_gene: .; v_gene: TRBV5-1; CDR3nt: TGCGCCAGCAGCTTGGTCGGGGACGGCTACAATGAGCAGTTCTTC; CDR3aa: CASSLVGDGYNEQFF
j_gene: TRBJ2-2; abundance: many; d_gene: .; v_gene: TRBV12-3/TRBV12-4; CDR3nt: TGTGCCAGCAAGGGCTTGGGGCTAACCGGGGAGCTGTTTTTT; CDR3aa: CASKGLGLTGELFF
j_gene: TRBJ2-7; abundance: few; d_gene: .; v_gene: TRBV29-1; CDR3nt: TGCAGCGTTGAAGGGGGTGGGGAGTGGGGCTACGAGCAGTACTTC; CDR3aa: CSVEGGGEWGYEQYF
j_gene: TRBJ2-6; abundance: once; d_gene: .; v_gene: TRBV27; CDR3nt: TGTGCCAGCAGCACCAGGGACCCTGGGGCCAACGTCCTGACTTTC; CDR3aa: CASSTRDPGANVLTF
j_gene: TRBJ2-3; abundance: .; d_gene: TRBD1; v_gene: TRBV20-1; CDR3nt: TGCAGTGCTAACCGGGTAACAGGGACAGAGGGCACAGATACGCAGTATTTT; CDR3aa: CSANRVTGTEGTDTQYF
j_gene: TRBJ2-7; abundance: many; d_gene: TRBD2; v_gene: TRBV20-1; CDR3nt: TGCAGTGCTAGAGATCCAAAGGGAGGGCGCTACGAGCAGTACTTC; CDR3aa: CSARDPKGGRYEQYF
j_gene: TRBJ1-5; abundance: few; d_gene: .; v_gene: TRBV12-3/TRBV12-4; CDR3nt: TGTGCCAGCAGTTTTGGAGTCAGGACAAGTCGGCCCCAGCATTTT; CDR3aa: CASSFGVRTSRPQHF
j_gene: TRBJ2-1; abundance: many; d_gene: .; v_gene: TRBV20-1; CDR3nt: TGCAGTGCTAGTCTGGTGGGGCGGTACAATGAGCAGTTCTTC; CDR3aa: CSASLVGRYNEQFF
j_gene: TRBJ2-2; abundance: few; d_gene: .; v_gene: TRBV7-9; CDR3nt: TGTGCCAGCAGCCAGGCAATTGGGGCGCGTTCCGGGGAGCTGTTTTTT; CDR3aa: CASSQAIGARSGELFF
j_gene: TRBJ2-4; abundance: few; d_gene: .; v_gene: TRBV29-1; CDR3nt: TGCAGCGTCCAGGGGGGTACCAAAAACATTCAGTACTTC; CDR3aa: CSVQGGTKNIQYF
j_gene: TRBJ2-1; abundance: many; d_gene: TRBD2; v_gene: TRBV7-2; CDR3nt: TGTGCCAGCAGCCCCGGACTAGCCGGTGAGCAGTTCTTC; CDR3aa: CASSPGLAGEQFF
j_gene: TRBJ1-1; abundance: many; d_gene: .; v_gene: TRBV6-1; CDR3nt: TGTGCCAGCAGTCTTACCAGACAGACGAACACTGAAGCTTTCTTT; CDR3aa: CASSLTRQTNTEAFF
j_gene: TRBJ2-5; abundance: .; d_gene: TRBD2; v_gene: TRBV6-2/TRBV6-3; CDR3nt: TGTGCCAGCAGTTACCTATATGGGACTAGAAGACAAGAGACCCAGTACTTC; CDR3aa: CASSYLYGTRRQETQYF
j_gene: TRBJ1-1; abundance: many; d_gene: .; v_gene: TRBV5-5; CDR3nt: TGTGCCAGCAGCTTGGTCGCGTACACTGAAGCTTTCTTT; CDR3aa: CASSLVAYTEAFF
j_gene: TRBJ2-3; abundance: few; d_gene: .; v_gene: TRBV12-3/TRBV12-4; CDR3nt: TGTGCCAGCAGCCTGGACGGATTCACAGATACGCAGTATTTT; CDR3aa: CASSLDGFTDTQYF
j_gene: TRBJ2-5; abundance: .; d_gene: TRBD1; v_gene: TRBV10-2; CDR3nt: TGCGCCAGCGGACAGGGTAGGGAGACCCAGTACTTC; CDR3aa: CASGQGRETQYF
j_gene: TRBJ2-3; abundance: .; d_gene: TRBD2; v_gene: TRBV7-2; CDR3nt: TGTGCCAGCAGCCCCGGACTAGTAGTAGATACGCAGTATTTT; CDR3aa: CASSPGLVVDTQYF
j_gene: TRBJ2-7; abundance: many; d_gene: .; v_gene: TRBV5-5; CDR3nt: TGTGCCAGCAGCTTCCTGAGGGCCACCTACGAGCAGTACTTC; CDR3aa: CASSFLRATYEQYF